This T cell receptor beta chain appears in the sequencing data of a study of identical twins. Germline V lookup: CDR1 MNHEY, CDR2 SMNVEV (reference sequence). V lost 4 bases, J lost 0 bases, and 10 bases lay in between. The CDR3 extends over 16 amino acids. Findings and caveats of the study: Monozygotic twin pairs showed more out-of-frame TCR alpha sharing than models estimated.

MiXCR, applied by TCRdb to the 5' RACE reads, yields one record per CDR3 protein. The repertoire holds 420,000 or so distinct CDR3 sequences, with 18% as singletons. There are a few counts of this clonotype. Its specificity is unknown. This chain connects TRBV27 to TRBJ2-6; no reliable D call. The sequence was collected from a man aged 45-65 years in good health. Sequencing was performed on naive T cells sorted from blood. CDR3 DNA sequence: TGTGCCAGCAGTTACTTGGGATTCTCTGGGGCCAACGTCCTGACTTTC. Residues: CASSYLGFSGANVLTF.